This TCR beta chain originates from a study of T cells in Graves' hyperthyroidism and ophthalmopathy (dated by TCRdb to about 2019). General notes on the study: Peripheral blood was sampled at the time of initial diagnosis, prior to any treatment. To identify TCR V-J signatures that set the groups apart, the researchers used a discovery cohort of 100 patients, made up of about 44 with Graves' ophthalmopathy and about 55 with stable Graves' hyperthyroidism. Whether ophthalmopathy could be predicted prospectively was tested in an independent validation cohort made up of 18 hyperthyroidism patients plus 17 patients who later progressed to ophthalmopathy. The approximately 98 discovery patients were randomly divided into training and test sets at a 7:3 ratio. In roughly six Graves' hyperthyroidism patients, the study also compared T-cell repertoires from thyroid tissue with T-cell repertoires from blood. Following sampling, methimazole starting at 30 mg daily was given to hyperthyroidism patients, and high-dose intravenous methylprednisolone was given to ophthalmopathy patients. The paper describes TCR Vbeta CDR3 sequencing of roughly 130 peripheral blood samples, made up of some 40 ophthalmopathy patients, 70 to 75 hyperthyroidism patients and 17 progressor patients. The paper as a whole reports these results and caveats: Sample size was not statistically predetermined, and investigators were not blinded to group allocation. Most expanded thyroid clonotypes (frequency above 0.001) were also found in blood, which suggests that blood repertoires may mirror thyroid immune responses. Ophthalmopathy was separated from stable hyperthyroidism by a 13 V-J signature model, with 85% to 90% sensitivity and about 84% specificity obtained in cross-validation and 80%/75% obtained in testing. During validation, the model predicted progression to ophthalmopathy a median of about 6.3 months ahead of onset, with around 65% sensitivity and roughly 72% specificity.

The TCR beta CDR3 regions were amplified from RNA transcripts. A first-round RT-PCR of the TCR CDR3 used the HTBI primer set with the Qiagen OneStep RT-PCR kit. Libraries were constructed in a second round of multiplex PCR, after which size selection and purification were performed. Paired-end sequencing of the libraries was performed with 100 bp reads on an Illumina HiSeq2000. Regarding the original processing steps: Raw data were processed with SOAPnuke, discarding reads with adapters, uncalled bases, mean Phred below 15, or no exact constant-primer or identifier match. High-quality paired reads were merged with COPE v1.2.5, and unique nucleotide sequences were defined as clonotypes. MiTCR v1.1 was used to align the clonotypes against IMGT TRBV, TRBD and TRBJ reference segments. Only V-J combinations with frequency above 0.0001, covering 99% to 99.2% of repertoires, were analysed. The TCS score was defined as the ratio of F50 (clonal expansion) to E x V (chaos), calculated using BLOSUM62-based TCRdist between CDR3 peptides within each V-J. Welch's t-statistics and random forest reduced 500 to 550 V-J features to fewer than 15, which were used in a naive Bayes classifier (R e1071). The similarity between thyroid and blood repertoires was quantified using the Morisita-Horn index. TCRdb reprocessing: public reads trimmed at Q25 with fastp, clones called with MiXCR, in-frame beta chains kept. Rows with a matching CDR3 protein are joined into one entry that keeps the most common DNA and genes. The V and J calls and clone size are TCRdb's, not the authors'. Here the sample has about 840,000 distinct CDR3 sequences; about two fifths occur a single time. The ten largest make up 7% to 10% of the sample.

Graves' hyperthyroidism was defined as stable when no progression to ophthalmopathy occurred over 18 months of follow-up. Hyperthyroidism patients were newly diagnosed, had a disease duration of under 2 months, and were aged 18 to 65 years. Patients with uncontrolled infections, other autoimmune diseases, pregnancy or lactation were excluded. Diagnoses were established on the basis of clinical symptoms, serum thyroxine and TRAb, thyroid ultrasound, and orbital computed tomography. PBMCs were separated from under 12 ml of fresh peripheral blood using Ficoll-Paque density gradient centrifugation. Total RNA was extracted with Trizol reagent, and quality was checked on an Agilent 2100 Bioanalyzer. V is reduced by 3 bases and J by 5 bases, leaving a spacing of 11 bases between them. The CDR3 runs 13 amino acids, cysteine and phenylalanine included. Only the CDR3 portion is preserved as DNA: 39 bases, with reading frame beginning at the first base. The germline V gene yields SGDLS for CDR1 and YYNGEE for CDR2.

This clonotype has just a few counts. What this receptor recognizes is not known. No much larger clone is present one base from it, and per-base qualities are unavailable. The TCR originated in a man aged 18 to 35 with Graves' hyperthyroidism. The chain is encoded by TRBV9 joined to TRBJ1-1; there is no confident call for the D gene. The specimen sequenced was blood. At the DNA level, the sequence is TGTGCCAGCAGCGGGGTCCCCGATACTGAAGCTTTCTTT. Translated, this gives CASSGVPDTEAFF.